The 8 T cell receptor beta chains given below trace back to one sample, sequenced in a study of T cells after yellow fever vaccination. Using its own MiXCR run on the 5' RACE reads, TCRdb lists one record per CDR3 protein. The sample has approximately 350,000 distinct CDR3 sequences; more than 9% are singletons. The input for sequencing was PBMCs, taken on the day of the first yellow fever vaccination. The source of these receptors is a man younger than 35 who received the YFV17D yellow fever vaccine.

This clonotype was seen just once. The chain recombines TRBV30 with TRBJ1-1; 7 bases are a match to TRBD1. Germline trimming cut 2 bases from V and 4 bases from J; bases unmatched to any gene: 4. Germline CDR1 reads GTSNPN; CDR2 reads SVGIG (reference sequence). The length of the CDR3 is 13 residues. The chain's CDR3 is CAWSSTGATEAFF. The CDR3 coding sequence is TGTGCCTGGAGTTCAACAGGGGCCACTGAAGCTTTCTTT.

This chain's CDR3 is CASSQDGTSGGALYNEQFF. For the CDR3, the DNA is TGCGCCAGCAGCCAAGACGGGACTAGCGGGGGGGCTCTTTACAATGAGCAGTTCTTC. The chain has TRBV4-3 and TRBJ2-1; 16 nucleotides match TRBD2. In germline, CDR1 is LGHNA, CDR2 YSLEER. CDR3 length equals 19 residues. J gave up 4 bases and V 0 bases, and 6 bases lay outside the gene matches.

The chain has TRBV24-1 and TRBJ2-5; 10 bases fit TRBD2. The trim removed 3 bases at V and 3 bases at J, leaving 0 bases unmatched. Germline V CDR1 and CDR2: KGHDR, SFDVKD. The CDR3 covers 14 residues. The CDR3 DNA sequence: TGTGCCACCAGTGATCTAGCGGGGGAAGAGACCCAGTACTTC. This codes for CATSDLAGEETQYF.

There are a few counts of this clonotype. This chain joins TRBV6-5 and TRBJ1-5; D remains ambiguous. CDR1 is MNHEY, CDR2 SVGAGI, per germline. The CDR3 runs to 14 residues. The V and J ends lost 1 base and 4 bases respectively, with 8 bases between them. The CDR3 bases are TGTGCCAGCAGTTACTTCCAGGCGAATCAGCCCCAGCATTTT. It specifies CASSYFQANQPQHF.

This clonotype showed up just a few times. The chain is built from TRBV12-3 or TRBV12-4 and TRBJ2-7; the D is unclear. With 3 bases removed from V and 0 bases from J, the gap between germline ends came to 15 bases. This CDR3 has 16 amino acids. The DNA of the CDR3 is TGTGCCAGCAGTTTTGGTTTTGGGTTAAGCTCCTACGAGCAGTACTTC. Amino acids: CASSFGFGLSSYEQYF.

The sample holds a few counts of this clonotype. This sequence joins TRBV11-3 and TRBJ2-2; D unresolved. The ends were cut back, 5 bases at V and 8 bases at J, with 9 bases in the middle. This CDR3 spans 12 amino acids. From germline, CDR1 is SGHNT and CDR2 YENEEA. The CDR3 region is CASSRWAGELFF. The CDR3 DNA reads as TGTGCCAGCAGCCGCTGGGCAGGGGAGCTGTTTTTT.

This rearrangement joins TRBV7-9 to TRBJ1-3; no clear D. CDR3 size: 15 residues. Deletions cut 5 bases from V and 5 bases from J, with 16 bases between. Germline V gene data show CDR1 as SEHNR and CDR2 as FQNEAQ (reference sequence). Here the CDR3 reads CASSGTRDHRNTIYF. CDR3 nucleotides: TGTGCCAGCAGCGGAACAAGAGATCACCGAAACACCATATATTTT.

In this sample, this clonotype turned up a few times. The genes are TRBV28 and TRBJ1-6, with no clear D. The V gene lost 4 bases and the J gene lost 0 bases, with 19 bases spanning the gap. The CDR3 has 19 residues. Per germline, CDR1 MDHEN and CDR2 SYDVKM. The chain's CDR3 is CASSSTGWITSSYNSPLHF. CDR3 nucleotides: TGTGCCAGCAGTTCCACCGGGTGGATAACCAGCTCCTATAATTCACCCCTCCACTTT.